The 22 T cell receptor beta chains below all came from one sample that was sequenced in a study of T cells after yellow fever vaccination. TCRdb fed the 5' RACE reads into MiXCR, producing one record per CDR3 protein. The data hold 500,000 to 650,000 distinct CDR3 sequences, with approximately 16% observed a single time. The material was PBMCs, obtained about 5 days after the first yellow fever vaccination. The receptors were sampled from a man aged 18 to 29 who received the YFV17D yellow fever vaccine.

This rearrangement joins TRBV27 to TRBJ2-7, with 9 bases lining up with TRBD1. The germline CDR1 and CDR2 sequences are MNHEY and SMNVEV (reference sequence). The V and J ends lost 10 bases and 3 bases, in that order; junction bases with no gene match: 4. CDR3 length: 12 amino acids. CDR3 sequence reads: CATRQGDYEQYF. CDR3 nucleotide sequence: TGTGCCACCCGACAGGGGGACTACGAGCAGTACTTC.

This clonotype has more than one count but fewer than ten. The genes are TRBV7-2 and TRBJ2-3; 9 nucleotides line up with TRBD1. The junction had 3 bases not matched to a gene; V was cut back by 5 bases and J by 3 bases. The CDR3 spans 14 residues. Germline-derived CDR1 and CDR2 are SGHTA and FQGNSA. The CDR3 reads CASSAGQGTDTQYF. Written as DNA, the CDR3 is TGTGCCAGCAGCGCCGGACAGGGGACAGATACGCAGTATTTT.

This clonotype was seen more than once but under ten times. V usage is TRBV3-1 and J usage is TRBJ1-4; 11 nucleotides align to TRBD1. The V gene end was trimmed by 2 bases and the J gene end by 6 bases; junction bases not matched to a gene: 5. The germline V gene has CDR1 LGHDT and CDR2 YNNKEL (reference sequence). This CDR3 region has 16 residues. CDR3 region: CASSQRPGQGDEKLFF. CDR3 coding DNA: TGTGCCAGCAGCCAACGGCCGGGACAGGGGGATGAAAAACTGTTTTTT.

This chain links TRBV6-2 or TRBV6-3 with TRBJ2-1; 15 nucleotides align to TRBD2. This CDR3 region has 15 residues. CDR1 MNHEY and CDR2 SVGEGT come from the germline V gene. V lost 5 bases and J lost 16; bases outside the gene matches: 12. The CDR3 sequence: CASSGGLAGGNSLFF. Written as DNA, the CDR3 is TGTGCCAGCAGTGGCGGACTAGCGGGGGGGAACTCCCTCTTCTTC.

This clonotype was detected a few times. The chain joins TRBV7-2 to TRBJ1-2, with unresolved D. Between the trimmed V and J ends, which lost 1 base and 6 bases, there was a span of 12 bases. This CDR3 contains 14 residues. CDR1 is SGHTA, CDR2 FQGNSA, per germline. The CDR3 region is CASSLEYRGNGYTF. The CDR3, as DNA: TGTGCCAGCAGCTTAGAATATCGAGGGAATGGCTACACCTTC. Full variable domain (outside the CDR3, taken from reference TRBV7-2 and TRBJ1-2): GAGVSQSPSNKVTEKGKDVELRCDPISGHTALYWYRQSLGQGLEFLIYFQGNSAPDKSGLPSDRFSAERTGGSVSTLTIQRTQQEDSAVYLCASSLEYRGNGYTFGSGTRLTVV.

This clonotype occurred many times. V and J are TRBV5-1 and TRBJ2-3, with 8 bases lining up with TRBD2. This CDR3 has 13 amino acids. V lost 2 bases and J lost 6; bases outside the gene matches: 2. The V gene's germline CDR1 is SGHRS and CDR2 YFSETQ. This CDR3 reads CASSFQRGDTQYF. The CDR3 bases are TGCGCCAGCAGCTTTCAGCGGGGGGATACGCAGTATTTT.

The CDR3 region is CSATGLPEQYF. In nucleotides, the CDR3 is TGCAGTGCCACCGGGCTCCCCGAGCAGTACTTC. The genes are TRBV20-1 and TRBJ2-7; D gene ambiguous. Germline CDR1 and CDR2: DFQATT and SNEGSKA (reference sequence). CDR3 size: 11 residues. Between the trimmed V and J ends, which lost 6 bases and 6 bases, there was a span of 12 bases.

This clonotype was detected a few times. This chain links TRBV18 with TRBJ2-2, with D possibly matching TRBD1 (5 bases). Germline lookup yields CDR1 KGHSH and CDR2 LQKENI. V was trimmed by 1 base and J by 1 base, leaving 10 bases between them. The CDR3 totals 16 residues. The CDR3 region is CASSPLRTLNTGELFF. CDR3 DNA: TGTGCCAGCTCACCACTAAGGACACTGAACACCGGGGAGCTGTTTTTT.

In its sample, this clonotype was seen a few times. The V gene is TRBV28, the J gene TRBJ2-7; no clear D gene. The CDR3 contains 14 residues. CDR1 MDHEN and CDR2 SYDVKM come from the germline V gene. Deletions cut 5 bases from V and 3 bases from J, with 14 bases between. The CDR3 region is CASSPRTRDYEQYV. The DNA for the CDR3 is TGTGCCAGCAGTCCCCGGACGCGAGACTACGAGCAGTACGTC.

This clonotype was counted only a few times. The gene calls are TRBV5-6 and TRBJ1-5; TRBD1 is a possible D gene (6 bases). Germline loops: CDR1 SGHDT, CDR2 YYEEEE. This CDR3 contains 16 residues. The ends were cut back, 1 base at V and 2 bases at J, with 13 bases in the middle. The CDR3 nucleotides read TGTGCCAGCAGCTTGAGGGGGGCAATGGGCAATCAGCCCCAGCATTTT. Encoded protein: CASSLRGAMGNQPQHF.

This chain's CDR3 is CSANLLAGGTDTQYF. As DNA, the CDR3 is TGCAGCGCTAATCTACTAGCGGGGGGCACAGATACGCAGTATTTT. The chain employs TRBV29-1 and TRBJ2-3; 11 nucleotides line up with TRBD2. V dropped 7 bases and J dropped 1; count of bases not matched to a gene: 7. This CDR3 is built from 15 residues. Germline CDR1 is SQVTM and CDR2 is ANQGSEA.

The CDR3 loop is CASRRHGTSQETQYF. DNA of the CDR3: TGTGCCAGCAGGCGACATGGGACGAGCCAAGAGACCCAGTACTTC. This chain joins TRBV12-3 or TRBV12-4 and TRBJ2-5; D could derive from TRBD1 or TRBD2 (5 bases each). Trimming stripped 6 bases from V and 1 base from J, with 15 bases between. CDR3 length: 15 residues.

The J gene is TRBJ2-3, the V gene TRBV29-1; D gene ambiguous. Trimming took 0 bases from V and 1 from J, leaving 23 bases between them. Germline CDR1 reads SQVTM; CDR2 reads ANQGSEA. CDR3 length equals 19 residues. CDR3 nucleotides: TGCAGCGTTGAAGATATCTACGGGTCCCCTAAAGGAGGCACAGATACGCAGTATTTT. It codes for CSVEDIYGSPKGGTDTQYF.

The J gene is TRBJ2-7, the V gene TRBV20-1, with TRBD2 matching 8 bases. J lost 7 bases, V lost 6 bases, and 14 bases had no gene match. Looked up from germline, CDR1 is DFQATT and CDR2 is SNEGSKA (reference sequence). The CDR3 is 14 residues long. DNA for the CDR3: TGCAGTGCCGGAAGCGGGGGACTAATCATGGAGCAGTACTTC. It encodes CSAGSGGLIMEQYF.

The chain links TRBV6-2 or TRBV6-3 to TRBJ2-3; TRBD2 might be the D (6 bases). Trimming removed 5 bases at V and 5 bases at J, with 14 bases between. The CDR3 sequence is 14 residues long. Germline V CDR1 and CDR2: MNHEY, SVGEGT. The chain's CDR3 is CASSDQPGGDTQYF. For the CDR3, the DNA is TGTGCCAGCAGTGATCAACCCGGGGGAGATACGCAGTATTTT.

This clonotype has only a few counts. The V gene is TRBV5-1, the J gene TRBJ2-3, with 8 bases aligning to TRBD2. The CDR3 length is 15 residues. J gave up 3 bases and V 4 bases, and 7 bases lay outside the gene matches. CDR1 SGHRS and CDR2 YFSETQ come from the germline V gene. The CDR3: CASSGASSGTDTQYF. Here the CDR3 DNA reads TGCGCCAGCAGCGGCGCGTCTAGCGGGACAGATACGCAGTATTTT. Combining the CDR3 with reference TRBV5-1 and TRBJ2-3 gives the whole variable domain KAGVTQTPRYLIKTRGQQVTLSCSPISGHRSVSWYQQTPGQGLQFLFEYFSETQRNKGNFPGRFSGRQFSNSRSEMNVSTLELGDSALYLCASSGASSGTDTQYFGPGTRLTVL.

This chain uses TRBV5-1 with TRBJ2-7; D is uncertain. Deletions cut 4 bases from V and 0 bases from J, with 14 bases between. The CDR3 sequence is 15 residues long. Per germline, CDR1 SGHRS and CDR2 YFSETQ. The CDR3 coding sequence is TGCGCCAGCAGCCGATCGTTCGTCGGCTCCTACGAGCAGTACTTC. Translated, it gives CASSRSFVGSYEQYF.

V is TRBV5-4 and J is TRBJ2-3; maybe TRBD1 (6 bases). The CDR3 loop spans 15 amino acids. Trimming left V 3 bases short and J 2 bases short, with 13 bases between. The germline gives CDR1 SGHNT, CDR2 YYREEE (reference sequence). The CDR3 DNA sequence: TGTGCCAGCAGCTCAGGACAGAGAATCACAGATACGCAGTATTTT. It codes for CASSSGQRITDTQYF.

For the CDR3, the DNA is TGTGCCACTCAAAGACTAGCGGGGGGCACCGGGGAGCTGTTTTTT. It is translated as CATQRLAGGTGELFF. The rearrangement links TRBV6-5 to TRBJ2-2; TRBD2 matches 13 bases. The V and J ends lost 10 bases and 4 bases, in that order; junction bases with no gene match: 6. This CDR3 region has 15 residues. Germline-derived CDR1 and CDR2 are MNHEY and SVGAGI.

J is TRBJ2-7 and V is TRBV6-1; D gene uncertain. Trimming pared 1 base from V and 0 bases from J, leaving 7 bases between. This CDR3 spans 14 amino acids. The germline V gene encodes CDR1 MNHNS and CDR2 SASEGT. CDR3 DNA sequence: TGTGCCAGCAGTGAAGGACCTCGCTCCTACGAGCAGTACTTC. Amino acids: CASSEGPRSYEQYF.

This clonotype was counted only a few times. The J gene is TRBJ1-4, the V gene TRBV3-1, with TRBD1 as a possible D gene (5 bases). CDR1 and CDR2 (germline): LGHDT, YNNKEL (reference sequence). The CDR3 has 18 amino acids. Trimming took 1 base from V and 0 from J, leaving 15 bases between them. CDR3 in amino acids: CASSQATGVGATNEKLFF. For the CDR3, the DNA is TGTGCCAGCAGCCAAGCGACGGGGGTAGGTGCAACTAATGAAAAACTGTTTTTT.

Details on this clonotype: One base away lies a much larger clone, so this may be a sequencing read error. This chain links TRBV6-5 with TRBJ1-4, with D tentatively TRBD1 (5 bases). The germline V gene encodes CDR1 MNHEY and CDR2 SVGAGI. This CDR3 region has 14 residues. Trimming removed 0 bases at V and 8 bases at J, with 10 bases between. The CDR3 here is CASSYSGTEEKLFF. The CDR3 DNA reads as TGTGCCAGCAGTTACTCGGGGACGGAAGAAAAACTGTTTTTT.